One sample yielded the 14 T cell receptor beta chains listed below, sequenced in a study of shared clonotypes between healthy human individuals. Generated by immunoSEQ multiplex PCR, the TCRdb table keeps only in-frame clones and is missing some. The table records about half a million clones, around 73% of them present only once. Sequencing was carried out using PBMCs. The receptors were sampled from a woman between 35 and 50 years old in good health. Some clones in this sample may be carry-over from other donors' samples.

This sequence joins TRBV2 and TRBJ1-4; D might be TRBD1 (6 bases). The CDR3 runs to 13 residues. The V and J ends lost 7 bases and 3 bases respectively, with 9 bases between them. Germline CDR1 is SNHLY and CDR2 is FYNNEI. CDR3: CASTRQANEKLFF. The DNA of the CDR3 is TGTGCCAGCACTCGACAGGCTAATGAAAAACTGTTTTTT. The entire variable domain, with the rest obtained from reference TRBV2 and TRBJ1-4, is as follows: EPEVTQTPSHQVTQMGQEVILRCVPISNHLYFYWYRQILGQKVEFLVSFYNNEISEKSEIFDDQFSVERPDGSNFTLKIRSTKLEDSAMYFCASTRQANEKLFFGSGTQLSVL.

The CDR3 DNA reads TGTGCCAGCAGTGAAGGGAGGATTAGTCAGCCCCAGCATTTT. It translates to CASSEGRISQPQHF. This sequence joins TRBV6-1 and TRBJ1-5, with unresolved D. Germline CDR1 is MNHNS and CDR2 is SASEGT. This CDR3 comprises 14 residues. V gave up 1 base and J gave up 6 bases, with 10 bases separating them.

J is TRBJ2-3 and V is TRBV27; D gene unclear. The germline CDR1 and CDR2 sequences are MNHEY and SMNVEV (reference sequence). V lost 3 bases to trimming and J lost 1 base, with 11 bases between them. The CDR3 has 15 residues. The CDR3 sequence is CASSFGPGGTDTQYF. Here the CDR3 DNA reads TGTGCCAGCAGTTTTGGTCCCGGTGGCACAGATACGCAGTATTTT.

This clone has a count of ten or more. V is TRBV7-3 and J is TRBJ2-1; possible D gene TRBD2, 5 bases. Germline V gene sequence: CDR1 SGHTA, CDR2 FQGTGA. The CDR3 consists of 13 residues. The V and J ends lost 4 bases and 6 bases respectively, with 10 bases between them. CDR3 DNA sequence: TGTGCCAGCAGCTACACTAGTTTCAATGAGCAGTTCTTC. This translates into CASSYTSFNEQFF. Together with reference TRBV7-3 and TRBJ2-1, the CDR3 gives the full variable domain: GAGVSQTPSNKVTEKGKYVELRCDPISGHTALYWYRQSLGQGPEFLIYFQGTGAADDSGLPNDRFFAVRPEGSVSTLKIQRTERGDSAVYLCASSYTSFNEQFFGPGTRLTVL.

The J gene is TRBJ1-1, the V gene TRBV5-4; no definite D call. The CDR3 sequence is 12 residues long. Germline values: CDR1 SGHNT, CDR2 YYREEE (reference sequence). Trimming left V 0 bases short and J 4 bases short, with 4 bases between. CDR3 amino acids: CASSLGPTEAFF. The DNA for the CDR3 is TGTGCCAGCAGCTTGGGACCCACTGAAGCTTTCTTT.

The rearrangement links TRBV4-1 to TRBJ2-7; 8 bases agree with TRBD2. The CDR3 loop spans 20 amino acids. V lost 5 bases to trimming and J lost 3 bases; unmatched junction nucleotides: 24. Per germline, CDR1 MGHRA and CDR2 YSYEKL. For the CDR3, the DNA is TGCGCCAGCAGCGCCGTGGGGCAGCGGGAGTCCCACCTTAGAAGCTACGAGCAGTACTTC. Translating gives CASSAVGQRESHLRSYEQYF.

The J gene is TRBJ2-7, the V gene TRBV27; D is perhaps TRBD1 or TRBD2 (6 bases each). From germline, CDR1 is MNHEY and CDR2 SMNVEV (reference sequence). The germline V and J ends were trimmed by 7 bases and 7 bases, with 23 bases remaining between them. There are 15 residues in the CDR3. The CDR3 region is CASTPQRGALGEQYF. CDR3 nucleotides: TGTGCCAGCACCCCCCAGAGGGGGGCTTTGGGAGAGCAGTACTTC.

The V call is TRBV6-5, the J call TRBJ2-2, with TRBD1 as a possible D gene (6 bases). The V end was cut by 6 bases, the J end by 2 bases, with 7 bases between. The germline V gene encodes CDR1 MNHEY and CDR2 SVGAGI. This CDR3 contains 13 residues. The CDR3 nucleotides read TGTGCCAGCAGGGACAGCAACACCGGGGAGCTGTTTTTT. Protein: CASRDSNTGELFF.

CDR3 in amino acids: CASSFGGGRGLETQYF. Here the CDR3 DNA reads TGTGCCAGCAGTTTTGGGGGCGGGAGAGGATTAGAGACCCAGTACTTC. The chain links TRBV27 to TRBJ2-5; weak D call: TRBD2 (7 bases). V gave up 3 bases and J gave up 4 bases, with 18 bases separating them. CDR3 size: 16 residues. In germline, CDR1 is MNHEY, CDR2 SMNVEV (reference sequence).

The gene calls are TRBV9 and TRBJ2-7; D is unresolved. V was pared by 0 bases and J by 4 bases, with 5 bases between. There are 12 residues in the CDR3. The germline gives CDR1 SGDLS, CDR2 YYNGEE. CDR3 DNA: TGTGCCAGCAGCGTAGGAGGTTACGAGCAGTACTTC. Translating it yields CASSVGGYEQYF.

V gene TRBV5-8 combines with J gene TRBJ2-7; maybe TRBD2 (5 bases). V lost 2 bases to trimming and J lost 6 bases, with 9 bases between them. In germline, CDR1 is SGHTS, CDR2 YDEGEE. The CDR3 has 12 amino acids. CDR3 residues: CASSFMRVEQYF. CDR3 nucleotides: TGTGCCAGCAGCTTTATGCGGGTCGAGCAGTACTTC. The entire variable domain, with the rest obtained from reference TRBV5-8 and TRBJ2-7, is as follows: EAGVTQSPTHLIKTRGQQATLRCSPISGHTSVYWYQQALGLGLQFLLWYDEGEERNRGNFPPRFSGRQFPNYSSELNVNALELEDSALYLCASSFMRVEQYFGPGTRLTVT.

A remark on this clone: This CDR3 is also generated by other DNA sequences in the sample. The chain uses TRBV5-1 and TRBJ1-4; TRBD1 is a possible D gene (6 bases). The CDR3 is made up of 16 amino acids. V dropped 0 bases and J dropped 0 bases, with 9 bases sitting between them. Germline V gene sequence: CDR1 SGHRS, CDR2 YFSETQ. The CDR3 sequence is CASSLGGQATNEKLFF. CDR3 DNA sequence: TGCGCCAGCAGCTTGGGGGGGCAGGCAACTAATGAAAAACTGTTTTTT.

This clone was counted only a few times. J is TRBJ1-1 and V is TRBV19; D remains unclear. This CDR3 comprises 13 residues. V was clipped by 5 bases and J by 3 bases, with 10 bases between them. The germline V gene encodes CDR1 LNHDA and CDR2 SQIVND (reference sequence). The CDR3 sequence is CASSRTSDTEAFF. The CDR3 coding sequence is TGTGCCAGTAGTCGGACGTCGGACACTGAAGCTTTCTTT.

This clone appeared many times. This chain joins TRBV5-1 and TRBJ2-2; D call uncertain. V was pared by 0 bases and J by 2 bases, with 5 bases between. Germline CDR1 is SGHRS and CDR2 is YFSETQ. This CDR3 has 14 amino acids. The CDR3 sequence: CASSLVGNTGELFF. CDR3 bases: TGCGCCAGCAGCTTGGTAGGAAACACCGGGGAGCTGTTTTTT.